This T cell receptor beta chain was sequenced in a study of shared clonotypes between healthy human individuals. Study-wide results and caveats: Naive subsets, compared against memory subsets, generally had larger estimated richness values.

Germline V gene sequence: CDR1 SGHRS, CDR2 YFSETQ. The CDR3 sequence is 15 residues long. V was clipped by 4 bases and J by 10 bases; unmatched bases: 7. Method: immunoSEQ multiplex PCR; TCRdb's copy keeps in-frame clones and lacks some. The repertoire has millions of clones, approximately 95% of them found once; the top ten carry roughly 0.36%. For this clone: Its antigen is currently unknown.

The clonotype originates from a young man in good health. Some clones in this sample may be carry-over from other donors' samples. V and J are TRBV5-1 and TRBJ2-1; 14 nucleotides match TRBD2. Sequences were obtained from naive CD4+ T cells from PBMCs. As for subset: CD45RA+ positively selected. This CDR3 is CASSRGLAGVEEQFF. The CDR3 region has the DNA TGCGCCAGCAGCCGGGGACTAGCGGGAGTTGAGGAGCAGTTCTTC.